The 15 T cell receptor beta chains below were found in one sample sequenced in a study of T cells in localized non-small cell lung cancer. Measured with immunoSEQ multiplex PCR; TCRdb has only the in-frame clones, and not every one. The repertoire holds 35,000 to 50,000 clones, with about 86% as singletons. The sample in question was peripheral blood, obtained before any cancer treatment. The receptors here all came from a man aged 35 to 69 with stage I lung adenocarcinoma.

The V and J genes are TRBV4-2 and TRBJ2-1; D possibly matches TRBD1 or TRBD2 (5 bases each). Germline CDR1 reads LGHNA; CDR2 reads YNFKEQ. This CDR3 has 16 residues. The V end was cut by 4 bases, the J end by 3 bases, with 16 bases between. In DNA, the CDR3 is TGTGCCAGCAGCCCCTCTACCGGGACCATCTACAATGAGCAGTTCTTC. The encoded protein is CASSPSTGTIYNEQFF.

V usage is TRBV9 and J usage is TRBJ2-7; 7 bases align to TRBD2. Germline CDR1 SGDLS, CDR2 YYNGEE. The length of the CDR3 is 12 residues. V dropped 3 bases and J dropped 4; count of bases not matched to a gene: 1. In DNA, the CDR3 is TGTGCCAGCAGCGCTAGCGGTTACGAGCAGTACTTC. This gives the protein CASSASGYEQYF. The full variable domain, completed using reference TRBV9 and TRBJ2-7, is DSGVTQTPKHLITATGQRVTLRCSPRSGDLSVYWYQQSLDQGLQFLIQYYNGEERAKGNILERFSAQQFPDLHSELNLSSLELGDSALYFCASSASGYEQYFGPGTRLTVT.

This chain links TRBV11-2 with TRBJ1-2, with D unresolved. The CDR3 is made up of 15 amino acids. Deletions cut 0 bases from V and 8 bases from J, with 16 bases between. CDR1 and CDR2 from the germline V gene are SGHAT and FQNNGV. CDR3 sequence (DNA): TGTGCCAGCAGCTTAGATCCCGCAGCAATAAAGGGCTACACCTTC. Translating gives CASSLDPAAIKGYTF.

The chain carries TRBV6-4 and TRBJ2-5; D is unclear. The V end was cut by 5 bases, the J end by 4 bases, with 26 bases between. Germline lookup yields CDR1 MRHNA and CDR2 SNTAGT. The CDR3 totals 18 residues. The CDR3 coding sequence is TGTGCCAGCAGTATCCGACTTATAACTACCCCCATCCGAGAGACCCAGTACTTC. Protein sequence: CASSIRLITTPIRETQYF.

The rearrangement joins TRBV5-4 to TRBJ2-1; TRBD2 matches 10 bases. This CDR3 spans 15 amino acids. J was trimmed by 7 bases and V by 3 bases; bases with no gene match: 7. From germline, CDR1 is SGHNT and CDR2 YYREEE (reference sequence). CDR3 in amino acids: CASSSSGRAGNEQFF. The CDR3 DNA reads TGTGCCAGCAGCTCAAGCGGGAGGGCCGGGAATGAGCAGTTCTTC.

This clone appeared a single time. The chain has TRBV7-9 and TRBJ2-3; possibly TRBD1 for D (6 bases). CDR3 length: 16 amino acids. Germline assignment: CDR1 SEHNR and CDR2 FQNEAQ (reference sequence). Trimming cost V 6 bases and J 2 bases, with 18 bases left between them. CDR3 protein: CASRQLGGVATDTQYF. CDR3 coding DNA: TGTGCCAGCAGGCAATTAGGGGGTGTAGCCACAGATACGCAGTATTTT.

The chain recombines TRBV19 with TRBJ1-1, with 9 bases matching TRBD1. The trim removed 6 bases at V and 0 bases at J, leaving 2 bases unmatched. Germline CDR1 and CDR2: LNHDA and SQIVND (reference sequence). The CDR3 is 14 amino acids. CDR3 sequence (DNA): TGTGCCAGTAGGCGGGACAGGGTGAACACTGAAGCTTTCTTT. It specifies CASRRDRVNTEAFF.

CDR3 nucleotide sequence: TGTGCCAGCTCACTTGACAGGCAATCCCATGAAAAACTGTTTTTT. It specifies CASSLDRQSHEKLFF. The chain recombines TRBV18 with TRBJ1-4; perhaps TRBD1 as D (6 bases). From germline, CDR1 is KGHSH and CDR2 LQKENI. There are 15 residues in the CDR3. V was pared by 4 bases and J by 6 bases, with 15 bases between.

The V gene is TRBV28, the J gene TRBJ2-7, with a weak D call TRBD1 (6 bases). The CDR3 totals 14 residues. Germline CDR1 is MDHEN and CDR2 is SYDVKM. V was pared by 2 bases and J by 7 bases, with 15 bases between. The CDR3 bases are TGTGCCAGCAGTTTAACAGGGTTAGCTTGGGAGCAGTACTTC. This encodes CASSLTGLAWEQYF. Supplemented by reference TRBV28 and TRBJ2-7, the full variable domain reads DVKVTQSSRYLVKRTGEKVFLECVQDMDHENMFWYRQDPGLGLRLIYFSYDVKMKEKGDIPEGYSVSREKKERFSLILESASTNQTSMYLCASSLTGLAWEQYFGPGTRLTVT.

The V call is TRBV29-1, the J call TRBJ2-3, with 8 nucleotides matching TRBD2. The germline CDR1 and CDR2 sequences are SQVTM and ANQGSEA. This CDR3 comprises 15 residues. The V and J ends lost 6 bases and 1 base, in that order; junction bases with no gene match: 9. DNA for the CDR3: TGCAGCGTCCGAGTAGCGGGACGCGGCACAGATACGCAGTATTTT. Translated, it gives CSVRVAGRGTDTQYF.

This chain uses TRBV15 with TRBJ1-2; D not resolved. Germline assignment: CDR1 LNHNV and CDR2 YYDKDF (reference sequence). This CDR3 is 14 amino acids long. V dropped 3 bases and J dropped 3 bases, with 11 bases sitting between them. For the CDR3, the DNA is TGTGCCACCAGCAGTCCCCCCGCAGACTATGGCTACACCTTC. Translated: CATSSPPADYGYTF.

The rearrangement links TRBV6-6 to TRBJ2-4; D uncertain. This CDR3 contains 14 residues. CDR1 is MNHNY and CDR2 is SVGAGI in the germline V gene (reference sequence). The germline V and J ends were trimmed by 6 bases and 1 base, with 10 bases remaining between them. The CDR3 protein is CASSPDLAKNIQYF. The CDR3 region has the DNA TGTGCCAGCAGCCCGGACCTGGCCAAAAACATTCAGTACTTC.

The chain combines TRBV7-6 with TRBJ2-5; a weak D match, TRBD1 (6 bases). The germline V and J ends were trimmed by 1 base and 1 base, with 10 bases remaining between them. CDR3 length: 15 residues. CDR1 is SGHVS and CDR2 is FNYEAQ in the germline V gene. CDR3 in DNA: TGTGCCAGCAGCTTAGGTTTCAGGGGCCAAGAGACCCAGTACTTC. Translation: CASSLGFRGQETQYF.

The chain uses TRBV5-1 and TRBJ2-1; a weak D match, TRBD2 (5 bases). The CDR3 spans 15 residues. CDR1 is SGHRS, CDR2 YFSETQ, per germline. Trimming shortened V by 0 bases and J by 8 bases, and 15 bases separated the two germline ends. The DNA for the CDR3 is TGCGCCAGCAGCTTGGGGGGAAAGAGGGCCGATGAGCAGTTCTTC. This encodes CASSLGGKRADEQFF.

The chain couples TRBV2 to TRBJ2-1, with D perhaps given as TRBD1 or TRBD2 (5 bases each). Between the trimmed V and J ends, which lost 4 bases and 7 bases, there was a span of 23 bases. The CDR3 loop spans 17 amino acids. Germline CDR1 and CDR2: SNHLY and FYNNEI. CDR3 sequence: CASSGPGGARSGNEQFF. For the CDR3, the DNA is TGTGCCAGCAGTGGGCCTGGGGGAGCACGTTCGGGGAATGAGCAGTTCTTC.